One and the same sample provided the 23 T cell receptor beta chains below, sequenced in a study of graft-versus-host responses after intestinal transplantation. Here immunoSEQ multiplex PCR was the method, and the copy in TCRdb shows in-frame clones only, minus some. The table includes more than 95,000 clones, about nine tenths detected once. Their recognized antigens are unknown. The material sequenced was unstimulated CD4+ T cells sorted from spleen or lymph node cells, taken before intestinal transplant. Receptors were obtained from a human donor who received an intestinal transplant.

This chain links TRBV7-2 with TRBJ2-5; 9 nucleotides line up with TRBD2. With 1 base clipped from V and 4 bases from J, the junction kept 7 bases outside the gene matches. Germline V gene lookup returns CDR1 SGHTA and CDR2 FQGNSA. The CDR3 totals 16 residues. The CDR3 protein is CASSLVGGGASETQYF. The CDR3 region has the DNA TGTGCCAGCAGCTTAGTGGGCGGGGGGGCCTCAGAGACCCAGTACTTC.

The J gene is TRBJ1-6, the V gene TRBV7-9; TRBD1 is a possible D gene (6 bases). This CDR3 comprises 15 residues. V was shortened by 6 bases and J by 2 bases, with 11 bases between the two germline ends. The V gene's germline CDR1 is SEHNR and CDR2 FQNEAQ (reference sequence). The CDR3 bases are TGTGCCAGCAGTTCCCGGACAGCCTATAATTCACCCCTCCACTTT. It encodes CASSSRTAYNSPLHF.

The rearrangement uses TRBV7-3 and TRBJ2-3; D might be TRBD1 (6 bases). The germline V gene encodes CDR1 SGHTA and CDR2 FQGTGA. The CDR3 has 14 residues. With 5 bases removed from V and 2 bases from J, the gap between germline ends came to 11 bases. CDR3: CASSLDRPTDTQYF. The CDR3 DNA sequence: TGTGCCAGCAGCCTCGACAGGCCCACAGATACGCAGTATTTT.

The chain uses TRBV5-1 and TRBJ1-1; 8 bases fit TRBD1. The CDR3 contains 15 residues. With 4 bases clipped from V and 5 bases from J, the junction kept 10 bases outside the gene matches. Germline values: CDR1 SGHRS, CDR2 YFSETQ. The CDR3 spells CASSIYGRGHTEAFF. Written as DNA, the CDR3 is TGCGCCAGCAGCATTTACGGCAGGGGGCATACTGAAGCTTTCTTT. The variable domain in full, with the rest retrieved from reference TRBV5-1 and TRBJ1-1, is KAGVTQTPRYLIKTRGQQVTLSCSPISGHRSVSWYQQTPGQGLQFLFEYFSETQRNKGNFPGRFSGRQFSNSRSEMNVSTLELGDSALYLCASSIYGRGHTEAFFGQGTRLTVV.

V usage is TRBV13 and J usage is TRBJ1-1; D remains unclear. Germline-derived CDR1 and CDR2 are PRHDT and FYEKMQ (reference sequence). The CDR3 has 15 amino acids. The V end lost 1 base, the J end lost 3 bases, and 12 bases lay between the germline ends. The CDR3 here is CASSLDSYGDTEAFF. CDR3 DNA: TGTGCCAGCAGCTTAGATTCGTACGGGGACACTGAAGCTTTCTTT.

The chain has TRBV5-5 and TRBJ1-1; D is uncertain. CDR1 is SGHKS and CDR2 is YYEKEE in the germline V gene (reference sequence). Trimming took off 7 bases at V and 1 base at J, with 14 bases between the two ends. This CDR3 has 14 residues. The CDR3: CASGLDLRNTEAFF. CDR3 bases: TGTGCCAGCGGCCTAGACCTTAGGAACACTGAAGCTTTCTTT.

The CDR3 coding sequence is TGCGCCAGCAGCTTAGGAGGGACCAGCACAGATACGCAGTATTTT. It codes for CASSLGGTSTDTQYF. The V and J genes are TRBV5-1 and TRBJ2-3, with D possibly matching TRBD2 (6 bases). The CDR3 has 15 residues. Germline CDR1 is SGHRS and CDR2 is YFSETQ. The germline V and J ends were trimmed by 2 bases and 0 bases, with 10 bases remaining between them.

This sequence joins TRBV11-2 and TRBJ2-7; 9 nucleotides match TRBD1. J lost 5 bases, V lost 3 bases, and 5 bases had no gene match. This CDR3 has 14 amino acids. Per the germline V gene, CDR1 is SGHAT and CDR2 is FQNNGV. This CDR3 reads CASSFRDRAHEQYF. The DNA for the CDR3 is TGTGCCAGCAGCTTCAGGGACAGGGCCCACGAGCAGTACTTC.

The chain links TRBV14 to TRBJ1-2, with TRBD1 identical over 7 bases. After removal of 5 bases from V and 6 bases from J, the junction contained 6 bases not matched to a gene. This CDR3 is 13 amino acids long. Germline CDR1 reads SGHDN; CDR2 reads FVKESK. Here the CDR3 DNA reads TGTGCCAGCAGCTCTCCGACAGGGAATGGCTACACCTTC. Translated: CASSSPTGNGYTF.

The V and J genes are TRBV6-6 and TRBJ1-5; D not resolved. Per germline, CDR1 MNHNY and CDR2 SVGAGI (reference sequence). The CDR3 runs 14 residues. Trimming took 4 bases from V and 5 from J, leaving 12 bases between them. CDR3 in amino acids: CASSFAGLDQPQHF. CDR3 nucleotides: TGTGCCAGCAGTTTCGCGGGTCTCGATCAGCCCCAGCATTTT.

The chain links TRBV2 to TRBJ2-3; D unresolved. There are 11 residues in the CDR3. V lost 4 bases and J 6 bases, leaving 5 bases between the germline ends. Germline CDR1 is SNHLY and CDR2 is FYNNEI. The CDR3 DNA is TGTGCCAGCAGTGGGCGGGATACGCAGTATTTT. Translating it yields CASSGRDTQYF.

This chain joins TRBV15 and TRBJ2-1, with D possibly matching TRBD2 (6 bases). Trimming removed 1 base from V and 5 bases from J, with 15 bases in between. Germline loops: CDR1 LNHNV, CDR2 YYDKDF (reference sequence). The CDR3 is made up of 16 amino acids. Written as DNA, the CDR3 is TGTGCCACCAGCAGAGCGGTTGGGACTGGACACAATGAGCAGTTCTTC. This encodes CATSRAVGTGHNEQFF.

V gene TRBV18 combines with J gene TRBJ2-1; TRBD1 agrees at 8 bases. V lost 4 bases and J lost 8; bases outside the gene matches: 10. Germline CDR1 is KGHSH and CDR2 is LQKENI. CDR3 length equals 15 residues. The CDR3 DNA follows: TGTGCCAGCTCACGACAGGGGTGGTTGAAGGATGAGCAGTTCTTC. Amino acid sequence: CASSRQGWLKDEQFF.

The J gene is TRBJ1-2, the V gene TRBV7-2; the D gene is possibly TRBD1 (6 bases). Looked up from germline, CDR1 is SGHTA and CDR2 is FQGNSA. Between the trimmed V and J ends, which lost 1 base and 8 bases, there was a span of 17 bases. The CDR3 runs 15 residues. CDR3 amino acids: CASSLGSQQGLGYTF. The CDR3 DNA is TGTGCCAGCAGCTTAGGGTCCCAACAGGGATTGGGCTACACCTTC.

The DNA of the CDR3 is TGTGCCACCGGCAACAGGGGATGGGATCAGCCCCAGCATTTT. The encoded protein is CATGNRGWDQPQHF. The J gene is TRBJ1-5, the V gene TRBV15; 7 bases are a match to TRBD1. The V segment lost 8 bases and the J segment 5 bases; nucleotides outside the gene matches: 9. CDR1 and CDR2 from the germline V gene are LNHNV and YYDKDF (reference sequence). CDR3 size: 14 residues.

The CDR3 nucleotides are TGTGCCAGCCGCCGGGAGATGAACACTGAAGCTTTCTTT. Translation: CASRREMNTEAFF. The chain uses TRBV2 and TRBJ1-1, with D hard to call. The germline V gene has CDR1 SNHLY and CDR2 FYNNEI. The CDR3 runs 13 residues. The germline V and J ends were trimmed by 8 bases and 0 bases, with 10 bases remaining between them.

This rearrangement joins TRBV7-2 to TRBJ2-1; tentative D call: TRBD1 (6 bases). V was pared by 5 bases and J by 4 bases, with 15 bases between. CDR1 and CDR2 from the germline V gene are SGHTA and FQGNSA. This CDR3 is built from 15 residues. CDR3 residues: CASSLADSFYNEQFF. The CDR3 bases are TGTGCCAGCAGCCTTGCGGACAGCTTTTACAATGAGCAGTTCTTC. Looking up the rest from reference TRBV7-2 and TRBJ2-1 gives the full variable domain: GAGVSQSPSNKVTEKGKDVELRCDPISGHTALYWYRQSLGQGLEFLIYFQGNSAPDKSGLPSDRFSAERTGGSVSTLTIQRTQQEDSAVYLCASSLADSFYNEQFFGPGTRLTVL.

V gene TRBV5-1 combines with J gene TRBJ2-5, with 7 bases aligning to TRBD1. CDR3 length: 15 residues. Trimming cost V 3 bases and J 4 bases; bases outside gene matches: 9. Germline V gene lookup returns CDR1 SGHRS and CDR2 YFSETQ. The CDR3 here is CASSSGTDVRETQYF. The CDR3 nucleotides read TGCGCCAGCAGCTCCGGGACAGACGTTCGAGAGACCCAGTACTTC.

V is TRBV5-1 and J is TRBJ1-2; D call uncertain. This CDR3 has 13 residues. Germline V gene lookup returns CDR1 SGHRS and CDR2 YFSETQ. The germline V and J ends were trimmed by 3 bases and 7 bases, with 13 bases remaining between them. Here the CDR3 reads CASSSLGEFGYTF. The CDR3 nucleotides read TGCGCCAGCAGCTCTCTCGGGGAGTTTGGCTACACCTTC.

J is TRBJ2-5 and V is TRBV19, with D possibly TRBD1 on 6 matching bases. Germline values: CDR1 LNHDA, CDR2 SQIVND (reference sequence). V lost 6 bases, J lost 6 bases, and 26 bases lay in between. The length of the CDR3 is 17 residues. The DNA of the CDR3 is TGTGCCAGTAGCCCGACAGGTAGGGGAAGGGATGAGAAGACCCAGTACTTC. Protein: CASSPTGRGRDEKTQYF. Together with reference TRBV19 and TRBJ2-5, the CDR3 gives the full variable domain: DGGITQSPKYLFRKEGQNVTLSCEQNLNHDAMYWYRQDPGQGLRLIYYSQIVNDFQKGDIAEGYSVSREKKESFPLTVTSAQKNPTAFYLCASSPTGRGRDEKTQYFGPGTRLLVL.

The chain is built from TRBV18 and TRBJ2-2; 7 positions match TRBD1. Per the germline V gene, CDR1 is KGHSH and CDR2 is LQKENI. The CDR3 totals 15 residues. Trimming at V came to 0 bases and at J to 5 bases, leaving 3 bases not matched to a gene. The CDR3 DNA is TGTGCCAGCTCACCACCCCACAGGGGAACCGGGGAGCTGTTTTTT. Its translation: CASSPPHRGTGELFF.

There are a few counts of this clone. This specimen includes other DNA sequences encoding the same CDR3. The chain couples TRBV18 to TRBJ2-5; no clear D. V shed 3 bases and J shed 5 bases, with 7 bases lying between them. Germline CDR1 is KGHSH and CDR2 is LQKENI. The CDR3 is made up of 12 amino acids. CDR3 in amino acids: CASSPSGETQYF. CDR3 nucleotides: TGTGCCAGCTCACCTTCGGGTGAGACCCAGTACTTC.

The chain is built from TRBV5-1 and TRBJ2-7, with 10 bases identical to TRBD1. The CDR3 spans 17 residues. Germline CDR1 SGHRS, CDR2 YFSETQ. Trimming at V came to 3 bases and at J to 3 bases, leaving 12 bases not matched to a gene. The CDR3 DNA follows: TGCGCCAGCAGCTCCCCCCCGAGGGACAGGGGAATCTACGAGCAGTACTTC. This sequence encodes CASSSPPRDRGIYEQYF.